The present entry profiles one T cell receptor beta chain with its context. Its antigen is as yet unknown. The junction had 14 bases not matched to a gene; V was cut back by 0 bases and J by 3 bases. In germline, CDR1 is SGHTA, CDR2 FQGNSA. CDR3 length: 19 residues. TCRdb keeps only in-frame clones here, not all; method: immunoSEQ multiplex PCR. The sample has fewer than 200,000 clones; more than 90% are singletons. The sample comes from a study of T cell responses to AZD1222 COVID-19 vaccine. General study points: Nearly half of unique spike-specific TCRs reportedly avoided B.1.351 and B.1.1.7 mutated regions. Only 5 or 6 AZD1222 recipients were seropositive at baseline. Vaccination with two AZD1222 doses was followed by a rise in Spike-specific TCR breadth and depth.

The sequencing here drew on peripheral blood, taken 28 days after the second dose of the MenACWY control vaccine. The rearrangement joins TRBV7-2 to TRBJ1-2; 9 bases map to TRBD1. The sequence came from an adult who received the MenACWY meningococcal vaccine as a control. CDR3 DNA: TGTGCCAGCAGCTTAGCGCTTATATCAAGGACAGGGGCCGACTATGGCTACACCTTC. This sequence encodes CASSLALISRTGADYGYTF.